The source of this TCR beta chain is a study of T cells in Graves' hyperthyroidism and ophthalmopathy. The investigators amplified TCR beta CDR3 regions from RNA transcripts. The primer set for the first-round RT-PCR of the TCR CDR3 was HTBI. TCRdb reprocessed the multiplex PCR reads with MiXCR, giving one entry per CDR3 protein. The table records 550,000 to 600,000 distinct CDR3 sequences, 46% of them present only once. The CDR3 spans 14 residues. Per germline, CDR1 SEHNR and CDR2 FQNEAQ (reference sequence). V dropped 6 bases and J dropped 6 bases, with 15 bases sitting between them. The sample consisted of peripheral blood or thyroid tissue (not recorded which). The clonotype originates from an adult woman with Graves' disease, either hyperthyroidism or ophthalmopathy (not recorded which). J is TRBJ1-5 and V is TRBV7-9, with D maybe TRBD1 (5 bases). CDR3 sequence reads: CASSKGRVGQPQHF. In DNA, the CDR3 is TGTGCCAGCAGTAAAGGCAGGGTGGGTCAGCCCCAGCATTTT.